A selection of T cell receptor beta chains follows, all from one sample in a study of technical replicates of blood from several donors. Sequencing was performed with immunoSEQ multiplex PCR; in TCRdb, only in-frame clones are kept and a portion is missing. Among approximately 88,000 clones listed, around 94% were seen once. Sequencing input: T cells isolated from PBMCs. These receptors came from a human donor in good health. The CDR3 runs from the conserved cysteine through the conserved F or W. The D gene is left open where the match is weak. Size is stated for part of the rows, as once, few or many counts, or as a class when the clone is expanded.

CDR3aa	CDR3nt	d_gene	j_gene	abundance	v_gene	len
CASRFPGQGNYEQYF	TGTGCCAGCAGATTCCCGGGACAGGGGAACTACGAGCAGTACTTC	TRBD1	TRBJ2-7	once	TRBV28	15
CASSMGTDLWGLDTYEQYF	TGTGCCAGTAGTATGGGGACCGATCTTTGGGGACTCGACACCTACGAGCAGTACTTC	-	TRBJ2-7	-	TRBV19	19
CASSLGTGMNTEAFF	TGTGCCAGCAGTCTGGGGACAGGTATGAACACTGAAGCTTTCTTT	TRBD1	TRBJ1-1	-	TRBV27	15
CASSQGTGGNEQYF	TGCGCCAGCAGCCAAGGCACAGGGGGCAACGAGCAGTACTTC	TRBD1	TRBJ2-7	-	TRBV4-1	14
CASSNRLAQAEKLFF	TGTGCCAGTAGTAATAGGTTGGCACAGGCTGAAAAACTGTTTTTT	-	TRBJ1-4	-	TRBV19	15
CASSVSGGELFF	TGCGCCAGCAGTGTGAGTGGCGGGGAGCTGTTTTTT	-	TRBJ2-2	once	TRBV10-1	12
CASRTGEFQDQPQHF	TGTGCCAGCAGGACAGGGGAGTTTCAGGATCAGCCCCAGCATTTT	TRBD1	TRBJ1-5	-	TRBV6-1	15
CAWSLRDFFVTEAFF	TGTGCCTGGAGTCTCCGGGACTTTTTCGTAACTGAAGCTTTCTTT	-	TRBJ1-1	few	TRBV30	15
CASSLKDRSEQYF	TGTGCCAGCAGTTTAAAGGACAGGTCCGAGCAGTACTTC	TRBD1	TRBJ2-7	-	TRBV28	13
CASSAAYSLTSGRTTTTNTGELFF	TGTGCCAGCAGCGCTGCTTACTCCTTGACTAGCGGGAGGACCACAACAACTAACACCGGGGAGCTGTTTTTT	TRBD2	TRBJ2-2	-	TRBV9	24
CASSRDRDEAFF	TGTGCCAGCAGCAGGGACAGAGATGAAGCTTTCTTT	-	TRBJ1-1	-	TRBV21-1	12
CAISDPNHRDNQQETQYF	TGTGCCATCAGTGATCCCAATCACCGGGACAACCAGCAAGAGACCCAGTACTTC	-	TRBJ2-5	-	TRBV10-3	18
CASSSPGQGTDTQYF	TGTGCCAGCAGTTCTCCGGGACAGGGCACAGATACGCAGTATTTT	TRBD1	TRBJ2-3	-	TRBV28	15
CASSVLPTGGVSQPQHF	TGTGCCAGCAGCGTTTTGCCGACAGGGGGAGTCAGTCAGCCCCAGCATTTT	TRBD1	TRBJ1-5	-	TRBV7-3	17
CASSAQGARGNTIYF	TGTGCCAGCAGCGCCCAGGGGGCGCGGGGAAACACCATATATTTT	TRBD1	TRBJ1-3	-	TRBV7-9	15
CASSPGTSGGNEQFF	TGTGCCAGCAGCCCGGGGACTAGCGGGGGTAATGAGCAGTTCTTC	TRBD2	TRBJ2-1	-	TRBV11-3	15
CASSEAGTGGQPQHF	TGTGCCAGCAGTGAAGCCGGGACAGGGGGTCAGCCCCAGCATTTT	TRBD1	TRBJ1-5	-	TRBV6-1	15
CASSAQGYYGYTF	TGTGCCAGCAGCGCACAGGGGTACTATGGCTACACCTTC	TRBD1	TRBJ1-2	-	TRBV9	13
CASSSQGAGMNTEAFF	TGTGCCAGCAGCTCACAGGGGGCGGGGATGAACACTGAAGCTTTCTTT	TRBD1	TRBJ1-1	-	TRBV5-4	16
CASSGTGGGTNEKLFF	TGTGCCAGCAGCGGGACAGGGGGCGGAACTAATGAAAAACTGTTTTTT	TRBD1	TRBJ1-4	-	TRBV2	16
CASSQGLAGGPGRETQYF	TGCGCCAGCAGCCAAGGACTAGCGGGGGGGCCGGGGAGGGAGACCCAGTACTTC	TRBD2	TRBJ2-5	-	TRBV4-1	18
CASSQLISVITEAFF	TGCGCCAGCAGCCAGTTGATTTCAGTGATCACTGAAGCTTTCTTT	-	TRBJ1-1	-	TRBV4-1	15
CASSYLGQAQETQYF	TGTGCCAGCAGTTACTTGGGACAGGCTCAAGAGACCCAGTACTTC	TRBD1	TRBJ2-5	-	TRBV6-5	15
CASREIQGAGTEAFF	TGTGCCAGCAGGGAAATACAGGGGGCCGGCACTGAAGCTTTCTTT	TRBD1	TRBJ1-1	-	TRBV28	15